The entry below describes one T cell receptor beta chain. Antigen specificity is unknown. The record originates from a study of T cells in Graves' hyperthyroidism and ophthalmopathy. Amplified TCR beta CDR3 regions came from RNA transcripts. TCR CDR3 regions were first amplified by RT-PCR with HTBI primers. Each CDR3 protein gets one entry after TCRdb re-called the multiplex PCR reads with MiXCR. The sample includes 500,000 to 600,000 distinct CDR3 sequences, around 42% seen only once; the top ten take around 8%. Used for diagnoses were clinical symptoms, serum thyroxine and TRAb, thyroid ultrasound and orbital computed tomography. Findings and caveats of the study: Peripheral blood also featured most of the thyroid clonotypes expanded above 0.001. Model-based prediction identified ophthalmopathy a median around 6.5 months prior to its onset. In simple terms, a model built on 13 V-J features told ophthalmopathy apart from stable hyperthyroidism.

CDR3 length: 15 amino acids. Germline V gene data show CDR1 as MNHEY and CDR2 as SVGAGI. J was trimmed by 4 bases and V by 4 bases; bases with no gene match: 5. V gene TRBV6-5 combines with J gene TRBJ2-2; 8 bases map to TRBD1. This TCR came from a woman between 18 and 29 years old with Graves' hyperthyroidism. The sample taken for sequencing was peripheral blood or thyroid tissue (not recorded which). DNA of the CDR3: TGTGCCAGCAGTTTACTACAGGGGGTCACCGGGGAGCTGTTTTTT. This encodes CASSLLQGVTGELFF.